The present TCR beta chain was sequenced within a study of T cell repertoires in cytomegalovirus infection. About the study: The study used recently identified HLA-C-restricted and well-studied HLA-B-restricted CMV epitopes. Matching HLA type and CMV infection were both indicated by public TCR beta signatures.

General study findings and limits: Ex vivo, HLA-C-restricted CMV-specific TCR beta clonotypes prevailed over the rest of the response. There were carriers of CMV plus the relevant HLA, and cumulative public TCR beta family frequency identified them.

TCRdb redid the calling of the reads with MiXCR, one entry per CDR3 protein. This table has about 470,000 distinct CDR3 sequences, about two fifths appearing once. The V gene's germline CDR1 is SEHNR and CDR2 FQNEAQ (reference sequence). There are 15 residues in the CDR3. J gave up 5 bases and V 0 bases, and 2 bases lay outside the gene matches. Remarks on this clonotype: Its antigen is undetermined.

Sequencing used cultured PBMCs, obtained from culture after CMV antigen stimulation. The TCR comes from a human donor in good health (CMV status not recorded). Some clones in this sample may be carry-over from other donors' samples. V gene TRBV7-9 combines with J gene TRBJ1-4; 8 nucleotides line up with TRBD1. CDR3 in amino acids: CASSLAQGANEKLFF. The CDR3 DNA is TGTGCCAGCAGCTTAGCCCAGGGGGCGAATGAAAAACTGTTTTTT.